Following are 13 T cell receptor beta chains from one sample sequenced in a study of OX40 agonist ivuxolimab in advanced cancers. Sequencing was performed with immunoSEQ multiplex PCR; in TCRdb, only in-frame clones are kept and a portion is missing. The sample yields 15,000 to 20,000 clones, about three quarters seen once. The sequencing used CD4+ or CD8+ T cells sorted from blood, collected in a trial of the OX40 agonist ivuxolimab. These receptors came from an adult with an advanced solid tumor such as melanoma, head and neck, liver or kidney cancer.

This clone has just one count. The rearrangement uses TRBV5-1 and TRBJ2-2, with TRBD2 matching 7 bases. The CDR3 is 15 amino acids. The ends lost 2 bases at V and 1 base at J; junction bases unmatched: 2. Germline V CDR1 and CDR2: SGHRS, YFSETQ. The CDR3 DNA sequence: TGCGCCAGCAGCTTCCGCGGGAGGAACACCGGGGAGCTGTTTTTT. Encoded protein: CASSFRGRNTGELFF.

The chain carries TRBV30 and TRBJ1-2; D uncertain. Per the germline V gene, CDR1 is GTSNPN and CDR2 is SVGIG (reference sequence). V was trimmed by 0 bases and J by 2 bases, leaving 10 bases between them. CDR3 length: 14 amino acids. CDR3 coding DNA: TGTGCCTGGAGTGTAAGAGGGATAAACTATGGCTACACCTTC. Its protein is CAWSVRGINYGYTF.

The chain employs TRBV5-1 and TRBJ1-2, with 7 bases identical to TRBD1. Losses at the gene ends were 0 bases for V and 8 bases for J; bases not matched to a gene: 7. This CDR3 is 14 amino acids long. CDR1 is SGHRS and CDR2 is YFSETQ in the germline V gene. The CDR3 spells CASSLGQGNRGYTF. In DNA, the CDR3 is TGCGCCAGCAGCTTGGGACAGGGTAATAGGGGCTACACCTTC.

This chain links TRBV11-2 with TRBJ1-2, with TRBD1 matching 9 bases. In germline, CDR1 is SGHAT, CDR2 FQNNGV. The CDR3 covers 19 residues. The V segment lost 4 bases and the J segment 5 bases; nucleotides outside the gene matches: 20. The CDR3 sequence is CASSSTGTGSDRNYYGYTF. CDR3 bases: TGTGCCAGCAGCTCCACCGGGACAGGGTCGGACCGTAACTATTATGGCTACACCTTC.

J is TRBJ1-2 and V is TRBV6-1; the match to TRBD1 covers 9 bases. The CDR3 sequence is 14 residues long. V was pared by 2 bases and J by 8 bases, with 6 bases of the junction left unmatched. Germline CDR1 and CDR2: MNHNS and SASEGT. CDR3: CASSELQGAGGYTF. In DNA, the CDR3 is TGTGCCAGCAGTGAATTACAGGGGGCGGGCGGCTACACCTTC.

The genes are TRBV7-2 and TRBJ2-5, with TRBD2 identical over 10 bases. The V gene's germline CDR1 is SGHTA and CDR2 FQGNSA. V was pared by 2 bases and J by 4 bases, with 4 bases of the junction left unmatched. This CDR3 spans 15 amino acids. Here the CDR3 DNA reads TGTGCCAGCAGCTTATTAGCGGGAGGTGGAGAGACCCAGTACTTC. This gives the protein CASSLLAGGGETQYF.

This chain connects TRBV2 to TRBJ2-7; possibly TRBD2 for D (6 bases). V was trimmed by 5 bases and J by 3 bases, leaving 8 bases between them. CDR3 length equals 12 residues. Germline-derived CDR1 and CDR2 are SNHLY and FYNNEI. The CDR3 DNA is TGTGCCAGCAGTCCCGGGGGCTACGAGCAGTACTTC. The encoded protein is CASSPGGYEQYF.

The chain carries TRBV11-3 and TRBJ2-3; 9 bases map to TRBD2. Germline CDR1 SGHNT, CDR2 YENEEA. V lost 5 bases, J lost 3 bases, and 9 bases stayed unmatched. The CDR3 consists of 16 residues. DNA for the CDR3: TGTGCCAGCAGCATGAAAGCGGGGGGACGGACAGATACGCAGTATTTT. Its protein product is CASSMKAGGRTDTQYF.

This clone was recorded only once. The rearrangement joins TRBV9 to TRBJ2-7; tentatively, D is TRBD2 (6 bases). Germline CDR1 and CDR2: SGDLS and YYNGEE. V was pared by 3 bases and J by 2 bases, with 9 bases between. The length of the CDR3 is 13 residues. CDR3 sequence: CASSGGAAYEQYF. CDR3 DNA: TGTGCCAGCAGCGGCGGGGCTGCCTACGAGCAGTACTTC.

This chain links TRBV11-3 with TRBJ2-1, with no clear D. Deletions cut 4 bases from V and 6 bases from J, with 10 bases between. The CDR3 has 13 residues. Germline V gene data show CDR1 as SGHNT and CDR2 as YENEEA. The CDR3 protein is CASSSQWVNEQFF. The CDR3 region has the DNA TGTGCCAGCAGCTCCCAGTGGGTCAATGAGCAGTTCTTC.

In DNA, the CDR3 is TGTGCCAGCAGTGAAGAGGTTAGAGACGAGCAGTACTTC. It yields the protein CASSEEVRDEQYF. The V call is TRBV2, the J call TRBJ2-5, with D unclear. The J call may be mistaken, given a closer DNA end match to TRBJ2-7. The germline V gene encodes CDR1 SNHLY and CDR2 FYNNEI. The CDR3 has 13 residues.

This clone was counted only a few times. V is TRBV13 and J is TRBJ2-6; D unresolved. The V gene's germline CDR1 is PRHDT and CDR2 FYEKMQ (reference sequence). CDR3 length equals 16 residues. V shed 1 base and J shed 0 bases, with 7 bases lying between them. The CDR3 bases are TGTGCCAGCAGCTTAGCGGCAAACTCTGGGGCCAACGTCCTGACTTTC. Its protein product is CASSLAANSGANVLTF. The whole variable domain, remainder taken from reference TRBV13 and TRBJ2-6, is AAGVIQSPRHLIKEKRETATLKCYPIPRHDTVYWYQQGPGQDPQFLISFYEKMQSDKGSIPDRFSAQQFSDYHSELNMSSLELGDSALYFCASSLAANSGANVLTFGAGSRLTVL.

V is TRBV30 and J is TRBJ1-2, with D unresolved. The CDR3 extends over 12 amino acids. V was shortened by 3 bases and J by 10 bases, with 15 bases between the two germline ends. The germline gives CDR1 GTSNPN, CDR2 SVGIG (reference sequence). The chain's CDR3 is CAWSPHRLDYTF. The CDR3 nucleotides are TGTGCCTGGAGCCCTCATAGGCTCGACTACACCTTC.